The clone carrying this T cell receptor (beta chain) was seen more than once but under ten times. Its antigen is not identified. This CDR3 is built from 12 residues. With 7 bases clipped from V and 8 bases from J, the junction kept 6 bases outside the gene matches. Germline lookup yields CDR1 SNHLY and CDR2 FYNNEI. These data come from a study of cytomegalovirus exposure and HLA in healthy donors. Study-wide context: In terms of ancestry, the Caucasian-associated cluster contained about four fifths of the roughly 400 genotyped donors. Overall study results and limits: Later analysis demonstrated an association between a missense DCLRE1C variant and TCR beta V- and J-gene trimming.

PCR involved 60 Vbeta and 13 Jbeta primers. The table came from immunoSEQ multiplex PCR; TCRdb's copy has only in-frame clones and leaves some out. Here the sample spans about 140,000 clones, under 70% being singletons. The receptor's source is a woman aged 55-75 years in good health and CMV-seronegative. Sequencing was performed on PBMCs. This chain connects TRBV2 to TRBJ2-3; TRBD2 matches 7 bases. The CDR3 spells CASIGGSGTQYF. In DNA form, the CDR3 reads TGTGCCAGCATCGGGGGGTCGGGTACGCAGTATTTT.